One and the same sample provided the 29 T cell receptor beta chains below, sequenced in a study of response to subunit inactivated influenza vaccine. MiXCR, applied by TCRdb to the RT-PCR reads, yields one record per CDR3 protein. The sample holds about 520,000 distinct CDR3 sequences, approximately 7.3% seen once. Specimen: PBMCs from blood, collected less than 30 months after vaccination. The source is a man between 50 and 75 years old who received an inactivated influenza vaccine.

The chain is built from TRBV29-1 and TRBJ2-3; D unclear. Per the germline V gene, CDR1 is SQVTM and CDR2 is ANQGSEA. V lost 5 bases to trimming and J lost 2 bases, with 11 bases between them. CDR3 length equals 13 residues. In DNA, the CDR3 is TGCAGCGTTCCAACCGTAACCACAGATACGCAGTATTTT. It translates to CSVPTVTTDTQYF.

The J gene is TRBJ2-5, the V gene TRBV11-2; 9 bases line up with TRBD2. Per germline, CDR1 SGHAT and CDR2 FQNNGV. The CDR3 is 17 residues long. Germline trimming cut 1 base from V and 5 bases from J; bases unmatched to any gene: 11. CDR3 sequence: CASSLGRLAVLGETQYF. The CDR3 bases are TGTGCCAGCAGCTTAGGGAGACTAGCGGTTCTCGGGGAGACCCAGTACTTC.

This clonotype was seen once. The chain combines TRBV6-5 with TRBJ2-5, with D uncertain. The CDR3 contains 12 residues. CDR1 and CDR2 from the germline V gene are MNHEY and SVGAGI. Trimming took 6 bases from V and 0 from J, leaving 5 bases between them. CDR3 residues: CASRADQETQYF. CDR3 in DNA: TGTGCCAGCAGGGCGGACCAAGAGACCCAGTACTTC.

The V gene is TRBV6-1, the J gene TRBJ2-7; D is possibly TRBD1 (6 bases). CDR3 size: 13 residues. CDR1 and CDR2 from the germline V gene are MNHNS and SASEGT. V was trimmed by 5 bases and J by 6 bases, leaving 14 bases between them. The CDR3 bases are TGTGCCAGCAGTCAGATAGACAGGATCGAGCAGTACTTC. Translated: CASSQIDRIEQYF.

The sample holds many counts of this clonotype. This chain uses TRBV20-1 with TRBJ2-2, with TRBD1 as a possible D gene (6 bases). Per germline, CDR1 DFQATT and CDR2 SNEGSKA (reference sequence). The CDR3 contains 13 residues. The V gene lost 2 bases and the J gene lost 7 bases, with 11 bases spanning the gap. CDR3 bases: TGCAGTGCTAGAAGGGACACCGTCGGGGAGCTGTTTTTT. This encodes CSARRDTVGELFF.

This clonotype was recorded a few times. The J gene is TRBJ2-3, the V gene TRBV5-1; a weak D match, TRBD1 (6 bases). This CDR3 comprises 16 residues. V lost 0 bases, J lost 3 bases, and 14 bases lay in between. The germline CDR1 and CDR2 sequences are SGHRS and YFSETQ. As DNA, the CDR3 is TGCGCCAGCAGCTTGGTGGGGACACCCGGAACAGATACGCAGTATTTT. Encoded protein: CASSLVGTPGTDTQYF.

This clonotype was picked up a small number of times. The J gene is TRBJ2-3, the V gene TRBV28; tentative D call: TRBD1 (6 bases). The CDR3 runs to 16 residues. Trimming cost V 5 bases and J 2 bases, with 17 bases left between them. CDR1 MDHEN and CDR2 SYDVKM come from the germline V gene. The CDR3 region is CASSPWLGAVTDTQYF. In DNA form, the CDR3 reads TGTGCCAGCAGTCCCTGGTTGGGGGCTGTCACAGATACGCAGTATTTT.

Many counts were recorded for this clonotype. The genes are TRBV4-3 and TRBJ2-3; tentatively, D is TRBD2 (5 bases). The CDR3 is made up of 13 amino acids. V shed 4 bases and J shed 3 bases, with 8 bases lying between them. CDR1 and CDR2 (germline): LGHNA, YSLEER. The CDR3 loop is CASSPQRTDTQYF. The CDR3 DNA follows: TGCGCCAGCAGCCCCCAGCGGACAGATACGCAGTATTTT.

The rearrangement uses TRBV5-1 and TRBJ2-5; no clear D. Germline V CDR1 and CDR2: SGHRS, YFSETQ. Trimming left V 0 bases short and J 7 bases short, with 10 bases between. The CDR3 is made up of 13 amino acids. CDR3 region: CASSLATRSTQYF. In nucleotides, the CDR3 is TGCGCCAGCAGCTTGGCAACGAGGTCGACCCAGTACTTC.

CDR3 in amino acids: CASSRNVEGFNEQYF. Written as DNA, the CDR3 is TGTGCCAGCAGCCGCAACGTTGAGGGATTCAACGAGCAGTACTTC. V gene TRBV7-6 combines with J gene TRBJ2-7, with D tentatively TRBD2 (5 bases). Trimming removed 5 bases at V and 5 bases at J, with 19 bases between. Germline V lookup: CDR1 SGHVS, CDR2 FNYEAQ. The CDR3 sequence is 15 residues long.

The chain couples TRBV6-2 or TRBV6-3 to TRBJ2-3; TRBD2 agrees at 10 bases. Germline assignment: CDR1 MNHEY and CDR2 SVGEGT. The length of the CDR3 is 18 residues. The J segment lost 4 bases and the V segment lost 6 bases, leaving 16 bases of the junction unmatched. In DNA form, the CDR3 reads TGTGCCAGCAGACCACTTACTAGCGGGGAGAAGCGAGCAGATACGCAGTATTTT. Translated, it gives CASRPLTSGEKRADTQYF.

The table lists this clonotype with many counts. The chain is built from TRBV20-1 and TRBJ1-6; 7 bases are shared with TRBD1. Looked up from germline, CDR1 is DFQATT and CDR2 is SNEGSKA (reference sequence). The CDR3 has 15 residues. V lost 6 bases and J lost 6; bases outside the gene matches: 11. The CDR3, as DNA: TGCAGTGCGGTTACAGGGGCCTCGGGTAATTCACCCCTCCACTTT. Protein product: CSAVTGASGNSPLHF.

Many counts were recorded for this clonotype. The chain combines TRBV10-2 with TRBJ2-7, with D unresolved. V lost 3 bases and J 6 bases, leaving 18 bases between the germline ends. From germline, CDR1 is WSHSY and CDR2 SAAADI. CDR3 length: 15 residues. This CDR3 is CASSDVPIMGSEQYF. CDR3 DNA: TGCGCCAGCAGTGACGTCCCCATTATGGGCTCCGAGCAGTACTTC.

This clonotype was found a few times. Written as DNA, the CDR3 is TGCGCCAGCAGCCAAGAGCCGGGACTAGCGACAGATACGCAGTATTTT. Translated: CASSQEPGLATDTQYF. The V and J genes are TRBV4-1 and TRBJ2-3; TRBD2 matches at 10 bases. Germline CDR1 and CDR2: MGHRA and YSYEKL. The junction had 3 bases not matched to a gene; V was cut back by 0 bases and J by 3 bases. The CDR3 is made up of 16 amino acids.

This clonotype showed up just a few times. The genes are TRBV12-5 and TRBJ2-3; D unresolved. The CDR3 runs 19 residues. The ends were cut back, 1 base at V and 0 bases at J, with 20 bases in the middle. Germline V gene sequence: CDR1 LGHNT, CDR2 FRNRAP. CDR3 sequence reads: CASGLAADGRLASTDTQYF. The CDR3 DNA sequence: TGTGCTAGTGGTTTGGCGGCAGATGGCAGACTGGCTAGCACAGATACGCAGTATTTT.

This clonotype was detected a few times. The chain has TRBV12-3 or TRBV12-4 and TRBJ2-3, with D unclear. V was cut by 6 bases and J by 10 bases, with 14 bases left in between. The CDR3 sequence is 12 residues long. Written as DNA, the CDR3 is TGTGCCAGCAGGAAACCGGGCGAACCGCAGTATTTT. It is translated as CASRKPGEPQYF.

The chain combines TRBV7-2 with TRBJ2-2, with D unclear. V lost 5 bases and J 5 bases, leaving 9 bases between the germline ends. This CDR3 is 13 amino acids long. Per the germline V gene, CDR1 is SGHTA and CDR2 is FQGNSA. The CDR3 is CASSPSRTGELFF. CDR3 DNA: TGTGCCAGCAGCCCATCAAGAACCGGGGAGCTGTTTTTT.

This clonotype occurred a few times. The CDR3 region has the DNA TGCGCCAGCAGCTTGAAAGGGGACGGAGACTCCTACGAGCAGTACTTC. Its translation is CASSLKGDGDSYEQYF. V gene TRBV5-1 combines with J gene TRBJ2-7; D is possibly TRBD1 or TRBD2 (5 bases each). Germline CDR1 reads SGHRS; CDR2 reads YFSETQ. Between the trimmed V and J ends, which lost 1 base and 0 bases, there was a span of 14 bases. This CDR3 region has 16 residues.

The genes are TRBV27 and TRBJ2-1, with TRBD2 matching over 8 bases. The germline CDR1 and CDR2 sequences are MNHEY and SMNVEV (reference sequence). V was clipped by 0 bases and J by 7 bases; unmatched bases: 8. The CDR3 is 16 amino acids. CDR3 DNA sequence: TGTGCCAGCAGTTTATCGACCGGGAGGGCTCGGAATGAGCAGTTCTTC. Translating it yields CASSLSTGRARNEQFF.

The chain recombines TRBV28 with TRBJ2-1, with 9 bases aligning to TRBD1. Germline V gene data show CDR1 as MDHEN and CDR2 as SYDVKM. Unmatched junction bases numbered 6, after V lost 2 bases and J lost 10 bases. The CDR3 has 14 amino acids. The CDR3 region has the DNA TGTGCCAGCAGTTTAGGGACAGGGACCTTGGAGCAGTTCTTC. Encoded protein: CASSLGTGTLEQFF.

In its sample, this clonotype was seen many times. The CDR3 DNA sequence: TGTGCCAGCAGCCCGAACAGGGGGTATTCCTACGAGCAGTACTTC. Its translation: CASSPNRGYSYEQYF. The chain recombines TRBV11-2 with TRBJ2-7; 8 bases align to TRBD1. This CDR3 is built from 15 residues. Per germline, CDR1 SGHAT and CDR2 FQNNGV. V gave up 5 bases and J gave up 1 base; unmatched junction bases: 7. The variable domain in full, completed from reference TRBV11-2 and TRBJ2-7, reads EAGVAQSPRYKIIEKRQSVAFWCNPISGHATLYWYQQILGQGPKLLIQFQNNGVVDDSQLPKDRFSAERLKGVDSTLKIQPAKLEDSAVYLCASSPNRGYSYEQYFGPGTRLTVT.

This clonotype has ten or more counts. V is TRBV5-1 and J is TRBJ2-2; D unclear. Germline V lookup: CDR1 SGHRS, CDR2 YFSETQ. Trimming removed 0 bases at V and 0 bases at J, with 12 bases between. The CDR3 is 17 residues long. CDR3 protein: CASSLAGVGANTGELFF. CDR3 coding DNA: TGCGCCAGCAGCTTGGCCGGCGTCGGAGCGAACACCGGGGAGCTGTTTTTT.

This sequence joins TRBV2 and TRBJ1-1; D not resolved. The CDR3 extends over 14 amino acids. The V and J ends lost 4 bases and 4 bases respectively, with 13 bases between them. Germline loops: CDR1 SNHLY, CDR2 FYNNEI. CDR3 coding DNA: TGTGCCAGCAGTGCCCATACGGAGAGCACTGAAGCTTTCTTT. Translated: CASSAHTESTEAFF.

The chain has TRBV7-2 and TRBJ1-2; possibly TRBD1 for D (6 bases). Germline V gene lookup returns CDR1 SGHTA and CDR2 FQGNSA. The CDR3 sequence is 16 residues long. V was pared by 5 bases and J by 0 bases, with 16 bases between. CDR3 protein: CASSLGGQSSNYGYTF. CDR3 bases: TGTGCCAGCAGCCTGGGAGGACAGTCCTCTAACTATGGCTACACCTTC.

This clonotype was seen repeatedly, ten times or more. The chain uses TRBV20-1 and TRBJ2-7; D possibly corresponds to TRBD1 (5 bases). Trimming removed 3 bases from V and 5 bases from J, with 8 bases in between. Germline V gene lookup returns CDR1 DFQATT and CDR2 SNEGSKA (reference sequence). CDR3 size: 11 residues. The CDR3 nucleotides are TGCAGTGCTAGCCAGGGCCACGAGCAGTACTTC. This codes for CSASQGHEQYF.

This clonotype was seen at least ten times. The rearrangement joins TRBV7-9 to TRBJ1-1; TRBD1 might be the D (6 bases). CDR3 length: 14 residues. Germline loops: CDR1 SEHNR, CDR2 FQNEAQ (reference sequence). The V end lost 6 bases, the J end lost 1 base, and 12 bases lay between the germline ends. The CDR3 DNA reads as TGTGCCAGCAGTGCCTACAGGGAGAACACTGAAGCTTTCTTT. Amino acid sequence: CASSAYRENTEAFF.

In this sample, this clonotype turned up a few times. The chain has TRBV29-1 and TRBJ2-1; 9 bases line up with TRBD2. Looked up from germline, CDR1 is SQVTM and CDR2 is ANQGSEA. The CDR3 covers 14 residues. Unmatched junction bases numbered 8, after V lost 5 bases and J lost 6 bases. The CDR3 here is CSVKRASGTNEQFF. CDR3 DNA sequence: TGCAGCGTTAAAAGGGCTAGCGGGACCAATGAGCAGTTCTTC.

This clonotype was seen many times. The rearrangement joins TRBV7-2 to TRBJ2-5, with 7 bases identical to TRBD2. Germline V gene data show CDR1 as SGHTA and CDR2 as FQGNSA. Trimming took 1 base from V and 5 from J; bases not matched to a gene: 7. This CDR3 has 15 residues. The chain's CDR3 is CASSLERDPFETQYF. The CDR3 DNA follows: TGTGCCAGCAGCTTAGAGCGGGACCCGTTTGAGACCCAGTACTTC.

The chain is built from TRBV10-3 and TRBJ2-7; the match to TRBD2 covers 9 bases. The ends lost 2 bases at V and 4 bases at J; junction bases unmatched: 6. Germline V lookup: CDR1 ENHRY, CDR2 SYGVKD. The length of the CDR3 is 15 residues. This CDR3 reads CAISEIQAGGYEQYF. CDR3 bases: TGTGCCATCAGTGAGATACAGGCGGGGGGGTACGAGCAGTACTTC.